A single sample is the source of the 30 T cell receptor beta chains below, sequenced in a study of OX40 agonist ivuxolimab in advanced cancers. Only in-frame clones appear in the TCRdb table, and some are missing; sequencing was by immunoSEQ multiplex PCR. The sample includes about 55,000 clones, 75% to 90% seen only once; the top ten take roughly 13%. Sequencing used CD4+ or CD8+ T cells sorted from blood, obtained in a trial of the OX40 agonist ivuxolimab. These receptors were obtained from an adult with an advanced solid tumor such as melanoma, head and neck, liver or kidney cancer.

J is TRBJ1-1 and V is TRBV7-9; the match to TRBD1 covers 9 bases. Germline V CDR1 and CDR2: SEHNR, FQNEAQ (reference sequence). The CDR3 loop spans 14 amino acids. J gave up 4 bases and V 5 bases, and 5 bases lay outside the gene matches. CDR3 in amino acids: CASSPLTGGTEAFF. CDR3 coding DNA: TGTGCCAGCAGCCCCCTGACAGGGGGCACTGAAGCTTTCTTT.

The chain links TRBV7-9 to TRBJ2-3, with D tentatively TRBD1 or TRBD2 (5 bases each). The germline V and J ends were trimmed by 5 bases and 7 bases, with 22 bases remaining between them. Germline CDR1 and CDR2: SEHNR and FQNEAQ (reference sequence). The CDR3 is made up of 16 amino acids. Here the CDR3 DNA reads TGTGCCAGCAGCCCGAGGGGTGGTTCGGGCGGAAATACGCAGTATTTT. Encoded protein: CASSPRGGSGGNTQYF.

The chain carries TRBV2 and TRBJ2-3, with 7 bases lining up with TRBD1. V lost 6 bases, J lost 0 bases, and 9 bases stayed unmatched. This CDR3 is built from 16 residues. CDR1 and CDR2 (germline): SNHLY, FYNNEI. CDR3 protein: CASRRQGSTSTDTQYF. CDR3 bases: TGTGCCAGCAGAAGACAGGGATCGACTAGCACAGATACGCAGTATTTT.

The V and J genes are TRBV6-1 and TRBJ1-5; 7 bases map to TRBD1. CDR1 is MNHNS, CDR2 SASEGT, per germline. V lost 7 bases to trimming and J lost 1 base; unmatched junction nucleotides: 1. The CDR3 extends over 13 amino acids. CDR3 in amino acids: CASTQGSNQPQHF. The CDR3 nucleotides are TGTGCCAGCACACAGGGGAGCAATCAGCCCCAGCATTTT.

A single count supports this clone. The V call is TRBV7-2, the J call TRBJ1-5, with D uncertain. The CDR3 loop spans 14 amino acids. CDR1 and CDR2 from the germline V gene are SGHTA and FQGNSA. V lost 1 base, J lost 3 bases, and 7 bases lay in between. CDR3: CASSLGAVNQPQHF. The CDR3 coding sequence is TGTGCCAGCAGCTTAGGGGCCGTCAATCAGCCCCAGCATTTT.

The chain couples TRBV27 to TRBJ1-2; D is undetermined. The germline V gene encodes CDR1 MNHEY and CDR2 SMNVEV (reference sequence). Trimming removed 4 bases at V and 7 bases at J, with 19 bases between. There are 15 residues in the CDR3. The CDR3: CASSCGDRAGCGYTF. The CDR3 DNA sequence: TGTGCCAGCAGTTGCGGAGATCGGGCGGGGTGTGGCTACACCTTC.

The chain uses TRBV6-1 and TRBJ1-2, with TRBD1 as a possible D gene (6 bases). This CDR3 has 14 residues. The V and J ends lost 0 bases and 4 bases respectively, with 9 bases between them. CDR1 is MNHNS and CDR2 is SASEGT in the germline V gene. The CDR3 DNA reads TGTGCCAGCAGTGAAGCAGGGGGGGCCTATGGCTACACCTTC. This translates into CASSEAGGAYGYTF.

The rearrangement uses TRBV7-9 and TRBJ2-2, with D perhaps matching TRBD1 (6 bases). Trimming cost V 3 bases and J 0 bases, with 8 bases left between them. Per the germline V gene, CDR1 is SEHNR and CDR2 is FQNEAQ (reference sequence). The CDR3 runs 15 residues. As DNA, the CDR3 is TGTGCCAGCAGCTTTACAGGGCCGAACACCGGGGAGCTGTTTTTT. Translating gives CASSFTGPNTGELFF.

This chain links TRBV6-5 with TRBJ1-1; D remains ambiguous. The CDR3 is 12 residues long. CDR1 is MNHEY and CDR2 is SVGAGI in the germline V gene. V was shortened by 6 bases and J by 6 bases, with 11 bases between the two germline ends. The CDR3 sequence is CASSPGAPEAFF. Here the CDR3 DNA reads TGTGCCAGCAGCCCCGGTGCTCCTGAAGCTTTCTTT.

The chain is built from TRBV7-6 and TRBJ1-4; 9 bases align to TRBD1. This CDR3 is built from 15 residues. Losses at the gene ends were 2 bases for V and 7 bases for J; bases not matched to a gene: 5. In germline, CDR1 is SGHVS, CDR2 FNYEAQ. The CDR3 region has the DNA TGTGCCAGCAGCTTAATGGGACAGGGCGGTGAAAAACTGTTTTTT. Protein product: CASSLMGQGGEKLFF.

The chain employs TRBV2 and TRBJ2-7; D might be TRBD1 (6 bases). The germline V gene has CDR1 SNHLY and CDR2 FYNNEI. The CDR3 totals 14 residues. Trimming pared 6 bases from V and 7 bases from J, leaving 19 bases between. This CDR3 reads CASSGSRGYYEQYF. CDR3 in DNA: TGTGCCAGCAGCGGATCCAGGGGTTATTATGAGCAGTACTTC.

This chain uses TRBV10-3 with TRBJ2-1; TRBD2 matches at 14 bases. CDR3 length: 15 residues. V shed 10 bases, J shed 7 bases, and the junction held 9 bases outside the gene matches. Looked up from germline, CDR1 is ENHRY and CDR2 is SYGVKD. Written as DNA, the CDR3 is TGTGCCACCGGGACTAGCGGGAGCCCTGGGAATGAGCAGTTCTTC. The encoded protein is CATGTSGSPGNEQFF.

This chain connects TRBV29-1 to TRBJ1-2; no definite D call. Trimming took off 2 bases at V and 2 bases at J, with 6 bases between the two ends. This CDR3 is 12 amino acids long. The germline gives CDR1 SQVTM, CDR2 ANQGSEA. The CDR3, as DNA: TGCAGCGTTGAACGGCAGAACTATGGCTACACCTTC. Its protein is CSVERQNYGYTF.

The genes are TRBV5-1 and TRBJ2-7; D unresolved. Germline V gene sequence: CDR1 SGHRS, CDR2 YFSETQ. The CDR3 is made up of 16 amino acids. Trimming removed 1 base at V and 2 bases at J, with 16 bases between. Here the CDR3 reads CASSLQKGTTAYEQYF. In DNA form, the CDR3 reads TGCGCCAGCAGCTTGCAGAAGGGTACCACCGCCTACGAGCAGTACTTC. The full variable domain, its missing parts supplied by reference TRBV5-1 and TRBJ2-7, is KAGVTQTPRYLIKTRGQQVTLSCSPISGHRSVSWYQQTPGQGLQFLFEYFSETQRNKGNFPGRFSGRQFSNSRSEMNVSTLELGDSALYLCASSLQKGTTAYEQYFGPGTRLTVT.

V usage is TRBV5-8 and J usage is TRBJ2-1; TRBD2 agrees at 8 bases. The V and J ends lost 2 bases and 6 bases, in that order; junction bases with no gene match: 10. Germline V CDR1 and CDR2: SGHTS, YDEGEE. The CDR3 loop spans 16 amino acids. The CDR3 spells CASSLLGGTSGNEQFF. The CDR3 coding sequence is TGTGCCAGCAGCTTACTGGGCGGGACTAGTGGCAATGAGCAGTTCTTC.

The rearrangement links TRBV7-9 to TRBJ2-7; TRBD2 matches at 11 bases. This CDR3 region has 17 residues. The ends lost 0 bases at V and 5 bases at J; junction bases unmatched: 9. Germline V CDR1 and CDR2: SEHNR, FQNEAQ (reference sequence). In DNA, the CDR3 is TGTGCCAGCAGCTTAGCCCAGGGACTAGCGGCCAGGGACGAGCAGTACTTC. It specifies CASSLAQGLAARDEQYF.

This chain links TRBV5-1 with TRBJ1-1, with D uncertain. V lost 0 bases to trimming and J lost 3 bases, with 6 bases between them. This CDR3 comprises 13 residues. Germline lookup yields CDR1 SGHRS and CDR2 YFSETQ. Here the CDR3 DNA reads TGCGCCAGCAGCTTGGTACACGACACTGAAGCTTTCTTT. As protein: CASSLVHDTEAFF.

The CDR3 nucleotides are TGTGCCAGCAAGAATACCGGGACTATCACAGATACGCAGTATTTT. Its translation: CASKNTGTITDTQYF. The chain uses TRBV19 and TRBJ2-3, with 7 positions matching TRBD2. The CDR3 is 15 residues long. Germline assignment: CDR1 LNHDA and CDR2 SQIVND (reference sequence). V was pared by 9 bases and J by 2 bases, with 11 bases of the junction left unmatched.

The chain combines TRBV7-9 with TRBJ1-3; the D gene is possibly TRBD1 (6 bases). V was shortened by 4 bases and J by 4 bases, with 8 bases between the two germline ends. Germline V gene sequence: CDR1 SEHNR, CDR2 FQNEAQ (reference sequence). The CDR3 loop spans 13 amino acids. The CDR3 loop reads CASSSGAGNTIYF. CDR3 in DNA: TGTGCCAGCAGCTCAGGGGCCGGAAACACCATATATTTT.

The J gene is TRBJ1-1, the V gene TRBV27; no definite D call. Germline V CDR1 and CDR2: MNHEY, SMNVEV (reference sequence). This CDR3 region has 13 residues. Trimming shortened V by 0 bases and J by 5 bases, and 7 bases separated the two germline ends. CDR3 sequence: CASSLSGWTEAFF. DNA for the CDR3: TGTGCCAGCAGTTTATCGGGGTGGACTGAAGCTTTCTTT.

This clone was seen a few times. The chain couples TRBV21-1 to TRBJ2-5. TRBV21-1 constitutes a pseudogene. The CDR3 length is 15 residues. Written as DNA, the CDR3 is TGTGCCAGCAGCAAAGACACCAGCTTCCAAGAGACCCAGTACTTC. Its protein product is CASSKDTSFQETQYF.

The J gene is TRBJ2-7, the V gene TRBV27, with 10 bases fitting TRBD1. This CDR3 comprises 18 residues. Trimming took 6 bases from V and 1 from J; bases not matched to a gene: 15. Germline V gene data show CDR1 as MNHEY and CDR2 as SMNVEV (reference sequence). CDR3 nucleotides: TGTGCCAGCAGCCCTAAACCCCCCGGGACAGGGGCTTCCTACGAGCAGTACTTC. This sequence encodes CASSPKPPGTGASYEQYF.

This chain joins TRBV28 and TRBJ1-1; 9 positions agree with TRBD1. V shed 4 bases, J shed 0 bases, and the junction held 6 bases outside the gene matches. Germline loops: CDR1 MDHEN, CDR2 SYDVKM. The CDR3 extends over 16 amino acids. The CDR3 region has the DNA TGTGCCAGCAGTTCCACAGGGGGCACTATGAACACTGAAGCTTTCTTT. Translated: CASSSTGGTMNTEAFF.

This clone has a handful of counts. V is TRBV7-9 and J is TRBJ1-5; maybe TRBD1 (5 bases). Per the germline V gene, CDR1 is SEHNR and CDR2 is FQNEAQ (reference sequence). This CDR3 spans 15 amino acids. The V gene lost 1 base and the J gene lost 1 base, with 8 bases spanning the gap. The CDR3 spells CASSLESGSNQPQHF. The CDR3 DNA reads TGTGCCAGCAGCTTAGAGTCAGGGAGCAATCAGCCCCAGCATTTT.

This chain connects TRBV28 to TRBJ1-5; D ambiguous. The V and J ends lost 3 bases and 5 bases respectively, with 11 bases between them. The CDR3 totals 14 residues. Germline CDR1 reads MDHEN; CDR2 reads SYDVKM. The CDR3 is CASSFSEEDQPQHF. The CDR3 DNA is TGTGCCAGCAGTTTCTCGGAGGAGGATCAGCCCCAGCATTTT. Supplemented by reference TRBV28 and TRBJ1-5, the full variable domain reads DVKVTQSSRYLVKRTGEKVFLECVQDMDHENMFWYRQDPGLGLRLIYFSYDVKMKEKGDIPEGYSVSREKKERFSLILESASTNQTSMYLCASSFSEEDQPQHFGDGTRLSIL.

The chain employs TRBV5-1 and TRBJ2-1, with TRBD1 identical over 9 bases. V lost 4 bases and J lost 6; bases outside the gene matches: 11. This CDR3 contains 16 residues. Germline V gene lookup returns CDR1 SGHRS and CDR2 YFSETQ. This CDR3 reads CASSPRGQGISNEQFF. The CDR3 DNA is TGCGCCAGCAGCCCACGGGGACAGGGAATCTCCAATGAGCAGTTCTTC.

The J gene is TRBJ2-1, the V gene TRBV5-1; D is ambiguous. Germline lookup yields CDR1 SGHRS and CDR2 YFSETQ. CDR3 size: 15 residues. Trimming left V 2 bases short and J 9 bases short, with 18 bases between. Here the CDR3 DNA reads TGCGCCAGCAGCTTTAACTTAATGGTACAAGGTGAGCAGTTCTTC. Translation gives CASSFNLMVQGEQFF.

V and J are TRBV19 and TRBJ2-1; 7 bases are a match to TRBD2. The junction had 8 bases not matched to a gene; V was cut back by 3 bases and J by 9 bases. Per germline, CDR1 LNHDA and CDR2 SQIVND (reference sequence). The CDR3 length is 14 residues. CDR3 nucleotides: TGTGCCAGTAGTATTCACGCGGGAGTGGGTGAGCAGTTCTTC. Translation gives CASSIHAGVGEQFF.

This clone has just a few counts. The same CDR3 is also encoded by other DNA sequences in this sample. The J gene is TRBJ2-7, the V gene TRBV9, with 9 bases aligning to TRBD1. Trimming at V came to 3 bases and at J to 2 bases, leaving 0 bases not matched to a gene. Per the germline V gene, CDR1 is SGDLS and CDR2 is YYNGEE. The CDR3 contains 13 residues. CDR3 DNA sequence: TGTGCCAGCAGCGGACAGGGGGCCTACGAGCAGTACTTC. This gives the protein CASSGQGAYEQYF.

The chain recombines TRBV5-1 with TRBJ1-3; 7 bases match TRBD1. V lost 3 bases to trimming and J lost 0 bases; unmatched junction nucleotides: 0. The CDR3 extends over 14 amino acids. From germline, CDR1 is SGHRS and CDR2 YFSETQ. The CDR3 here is CASSWDSSGNTIYF. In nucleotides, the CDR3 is TGCGCCAGCAGCTGGGACAGCTCTGGAAACACCATATATTTT. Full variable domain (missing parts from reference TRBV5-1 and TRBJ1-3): KAGVTQTPRYLIKTRGQQVTLSCSPISGHRSVSWYQQTPGQGLQFLFEYFSETQRNKGNFPGRFSGRQFSNSRSEMNVSTLELGDSALYLCASSWDSSGNTIYFGEGSWLTVV.